These 20 T cell receptor beta chains originate from one sample sequenced in a study of Graves' ophthalmopathy and Graves' hyperthyroidism. RNA transcripts were the source from which TCR beta CDR3 regions were amplified. Second-round multiplex PCR followed a first-round RT-PCR using HTBI primers. TCRdb reprocessed the multiplex PCR reads with MiXCR, giving one entry per CDR3 protein. Here the sample spans fewer than 600,000 distinct CDR3 sequences, around an eighth being singletons. Sequencing used blood. The receptors were gathered from a woman aged 30 to 39 with Graves' ophthalmopathy.

At least ten counts were recorded for this clonotype. This chain uses TRBV5-1 with TRBJ2-2; unclear D gene. V was trimmed by 2 bases and J by 2 bases, leaving 7 bases between them. Per germline, CDR1 SGHRS and CDR2 YFSETQ. The CDR3 length is 14 residues. CDR3 DNA: TGCGCCAGCAGCTTCGGGCCTAACACCGGGGAGCTGTTTTTT. Translating it yields CASSFGPNTGELFF.

The chain links TRBV12-3 or TRBV12-4 to TRBJ2-5; 7 nucleotides agree with TRBD1. The CDR3 covers 16 residues. The V segment lost 4 bases and the J segment 3 bases; nucleotides outside the gene matches: 11. This CDR3 reads CASSSYPGQRKETQYF. The CDR3 DNA sequence: TGTGCCAGCAGTTCTTATCCGGGACAGCGAAAAGAGACCCAGTACTTC.

As to this clonotype: Given a much more abundant clone one base away, this may be a read error. The conserved final phenylalanine or tryptophan is absent from the CDR3, which likely points to a read error. The V call is TRBV12-3 or TRBV12-4, the J call TRBJ2-2, with D unresolved. This CDR3 has 14 residues. The V end was cut by 7 bases, the J end by 1 base, with 10 bases between. CDR3 protein: CASTRQLNTGELFL. CDR3 nucleotides: TGTGCCAGCACCCGTCAGTTGAACACCGGGGAGCTGTTTCTT.

This clonotype was recorded at least ten times. The rearrangement uses TRBV6-2 or TRBV6-3 and TRBJ2-7, with no clear D. This CDR3 has 12 amino acids. Trimming removed 8 bases from V and 7 bases from J, with 15 bases in between. CDR1 and CDR2 (germline): MNHEY, SVGEGT. The CDR3 loop reads CASGLSIWEQYF. The CDR3 DNA sequence: TGTGCCAGCGGCTTATCTATTTGGGAGCAGTACTTC.

This clonotype has a count of ten or more. This chain joins TRBV19 and TRBJ2-5; D may correspond to TRBD1 or TRBD2 (6 bases each). The germline V gene has CDR1 LNHDA and CDR2 SQIVND (reference sequence). The CDR3 covers 15 residues. V lost 5 bases and J lost 1, with 14 bases in between. The CDR3 loop reads CASSLGGTFQETQYF. In DNA, the CDR3 is TGTGCCAGTAGTCTTGGGGGGACATTCCAAGAGACCCAGTACTTC.

The genes are TRBV11-2 and TRBJ2-5; tentatively, D is TRBD1 (6 bases). V dropped 5 bases and J dropped 5 bases, with 9 bases sitting between them. CDR3 length: 12 amino acids. The V gene's germline CDR1 is SGHAT and CDR2 FQNNGV. The CDR3 spells CASSHRAETQYF. DNA of the CDR3: TGTGCCAGCAGCCACAGGGCCGAGACCCAGTACTTC.

This clonotype was seen many times. A much larger clone lies one base from this, so it may be a read error. This chain connects TRBV6-2 or TRBV6-3 to TRBJ2-7; 10 bases match TRBD2. This CDR3 spans 14 amino acids. Germline V gives CDR1 MNHEY, CDR2 SVGEGT. Here the CDR3 DNA reads TGTGCCGGCAGTTTAGCGGGAGGCTCGTCCGAGCAGTACTTC. Translated: CAGSLAGGSSEQYF.

Many counts were recorded for this clonotype. The rearrangement uses TRBV20-1 and TRBJ1-1; no clear D gene. Trimming removed 5 bases from V and 4 bases from J, with 11 bases in between. The CDR3 consists of 12 residues. Germline CDR1 reads DFQATT; CDR2 reads SNEGSKA (reference sequence). The CDR3 sequence is CSAPGPLTEAFF. The CDR3 DNA follows: TGCAGTGCTCCAGGACCTCTCACTGAAGCTTTCTTT.

In its sample, this clonotype was seen many times. The chain recombines TRBV12-3 or TRBV12-4 with TRBJ1-1; a possible D gene is TRBD1 (5 bases). Deletions cut 3 bases from V and 0 bases from J, with 8 bases between. There are 14 residues in the CDR3. This CDR3 reads CASSLGVMNTEAFF. CDR3 DNA sequence: TGTGCCAGCAGTTTGGGGGTAATGAACACTGAAGCTTTCTTT.

This clonotype was seen many times. The chain recombines TRBV19 with TRBJ2-6; maybe TRBD2 (5 bases). The V and J ends lost 6 bases and 3 bases respectively, with 15 bases between them. Per the germline V gene, CDR1 is LNHDA and CDR2 is SQIVND (reference sequence). The CDR3 loop spans 16 amino acids. The CDR3 reads CASSSSMGSGANVLTF. The CDR3 region has the DNA TGTGCCAGTAGCAGTTCTATGGGGAGTGGGGCCAACGTCCTGACTTTC. The entire variable domain, with the rest obtained from reference TRBV19 and TRBJ2-6, is as follows: DGGITQSPKYLFRKEGQNVTLSCEQNLNHDAMYWYRQDPGQGLRLIYYSQIVNDFQKGDIAEGYSVSREKKESFPLTVTSAQKNPTAFYLCASSSSMGSGANVLTFGAGSRLTVL.

Regarding this clonotype: Given a much more abundant clone one base away, this may be a read error. The chain employs TRBV29-1 and TRBJ2-5; D not resolved. Trimming took off 7 bases at V and 0 bases at J, with 15 bases between the two ends. This CDR3 is built from 14 residues. CDR1 is SQVTM and CDR2 is ANQGSEA in the germline V gene. This CDR3 reads CSAVSSAYQETQYF. In nucleotides, the CDR3 is TGCAGCGCTGTAAGCTCCGCGTACCAAGAGACCCAGTACTTC.

Many counts were recorded for this clonotype. This rearrangement joins TRBV28 to TRBJ2-5; tentatively, D is TRBD1 or TRBD2 (5 bases each). CDR1 is MDHEN, CDR2 SYDVKM, per germline. The CDR3 has 14 amino acids. V was trimmed by 8 bases and J by 1 base, leaving 14 bases between them. The CDR3 DNA is TGTGCCAGCCGGCCAGGGAGATTCCAAGAGACCCAGTACTTC. It is translated as CASRPGRFQETQYF.

Comments on this clonotype: A much larger clone differs from this one at a single base, so this may be a read error. The genes are TRBV12-3 or TRBV12-4 and TRBJ2-4, with D possibly TRBD2 on 5 matching bases. The CDR3 runs to 15 residues. The CDR3 spells CASSPLGPLPWEKFF. The CDR3 region has the DNA TGTGCCAGCAGTCCACTCGGCCCCCTTCCATGGGAGAAGTTCTTC.

This clonotype was counted between two and nine times. This chain uses TRBV12-3 or TRBV12-4 with TRBJ1-1, with a possible D match to TRBD1 (5 bases). The CDR3 runs 12 residues. V was cut by 3 bases and J by 11 bases, with 13 bases left in between. The CDR3 DNA follows: TGTGCCAGCAGTTTTCCAGGGAGTAGGGCTTTCTTT. As protein: CASSFPGSRAFF.

This clonotype has at least ten counts. V gene TRBV9 combines with J gene TRBJ1-1; D possibly corresponds to TRBD1 (5 bases). The length of the CDR3 is 14 residues. CDR1 and CDR2 (germline): SGDLS, YYNGEE. Trimming pared 3 bases from V and 1 base from J, leaving 10 bases between. Here the CDR3 reads CASSENGGNTEAFF. CDR3 nucleotide sequence: TGTGCCAGCAGCGAAAACGGGGGGAACACTGAAGCTTTCTTT.

This clonotype was seen repeatedly, ten times or more. Germline is not matched at one junction end, which may reflect a read error. The J gene is TRBJ2-4, the V gene TRBV28, with D possibly being TRBD2 (5 bases). The CDR3 totals 13 residues. Germline values: CDR1 MDHEN, CDR2 SYDVKM. CDR3 residues: CASSPGRENIKYF. As DNA, the CDR3 is TGTGCCAGCAGCCCCGGTCGGGAAAACATTAAGTACTTC.

This clonotype has a count of ten or more. The chain joins TRBV19 to TRBJ2-5; tentatively, D is TRBD1 (5 bases). This CDR3 has 16 amino acids. Germline V gene lookup returns CDR1 LNHDA and CDR2 SQIVND (reference sequence). V was shortened by 5 bases and J by 0 bases, with 16 bases between the two germline ends. CDR3 loop: CASSVTETDYQETQYF. In DNA form, the CDR3 reads TGTGCCAGTAGTGTTACCGAGACAGATTACCAAGAGACCCAGTACTTC.

This clonotype has a count of ten or more. The chain joins TRBV20-1 to TRBJ2-7; 11 bases fit TRBD2. J lost 1 base, V lost 3 bases, and 8 bases had no gene match. This CDR3 region has 16 residues. Germline lookup yields CDR1 DFQATT and CDR2 SNEGSKA (reference sequence). CDR3 nucleotide sequence: TGCAGTGCTAGGGGGACTAGCGGCTACCCTTCCTACGAGCAGTACTTC. It codes for CSARGTSGYPSYEQYF.

This clonotype was observed many times. V is TRBV6-1 and J is TRBJ1-6, with a weak D call TRBD1 (5 bases). Germline V lookup: CDR1 MNHNS, CDR2 SASEGT. The CDR3 is made up of 17 amino acids. V was trimmed by 3 bases and J by 1 base, leaving 13 bases between them. CDR3 protein: CASSDRGRRSYNSPLHF. For the CDR3, the DNA is TGTGCCAGCAGTGACCGGGGGAGGCGGTCCTATAATTCACCCCTCCACTTT.

This clonotype was seen at least ten times. The rearrangement links TRBV5-1 to TRBJ1-3, with 8 nucleotides matching TRBD1. The CDR3 contains 16 residues. Germline-derived CDR1 and CDR2 are SGHRS and YFSETQ. The V gene end was trimmed by 2 bases and the J gene end by 2 bases; junction bases not matched to a gene: 6. Here the CDR3 reads CASSFGQGGPGNTIYF. CDR3 DNA: TGCGCCAGCAGCTTCGGACAGGGTGGTCCTGGAAACACCATATATTTT.